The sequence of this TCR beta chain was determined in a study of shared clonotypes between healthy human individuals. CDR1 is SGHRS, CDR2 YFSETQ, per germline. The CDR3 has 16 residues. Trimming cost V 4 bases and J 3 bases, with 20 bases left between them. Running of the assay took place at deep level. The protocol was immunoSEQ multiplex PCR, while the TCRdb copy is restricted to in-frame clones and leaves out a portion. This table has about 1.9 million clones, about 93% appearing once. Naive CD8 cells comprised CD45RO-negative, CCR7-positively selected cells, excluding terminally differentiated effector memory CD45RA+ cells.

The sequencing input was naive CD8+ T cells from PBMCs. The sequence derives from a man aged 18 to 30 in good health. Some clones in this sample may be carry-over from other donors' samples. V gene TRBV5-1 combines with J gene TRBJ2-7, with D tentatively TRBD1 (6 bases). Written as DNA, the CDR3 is TGCGCCAGCAGCCCGACTGGGGGCAGCGCCGGCTACGAGCAGTACTTC. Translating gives CASSPTGGSAGYEQYF.